Shown below are 15 T cell receptor beta chains from a single sample sequenced in a study of CD8 T cells in ankylosing spondylitis. TCRdb used MiXCR to reprocess the 5' RACE reads, holding one entry per CDR3 protein. The table has about 140,000 distinct CDR3 sequences, 9.5% to 12% seen once. Material for sequencing was blood, either unsorted or a sorted T cell fraction (not recorded which). Receptors originate from a female donor with ankylosing spondylitis or in good health (not recorded which).

This clonotype was seen repeatedly, ten times or more. The chain recombines TRBV28 with TRBJ2-7; D is unresolved. V was clipped by 2 bases and J by 5 bases, with 4 bases between them. Germline CDR1 MDHEN, CDR2 SYDVKM. The CDR3 totals 11 residues. The CDR3 coding sequence is TGTGCCAGCAGTTTAGGGAACGAGCAGTACTTC. Its translation: CASSLGNEQYF. Looking up the rest from reference TRBV28 and TRBJ2-7 gives the full variable domain: DVKVTQSSRYLVKRTGEKVFLECVQDMDHENMFWYRQDPGLGLRLIYFSYDVKMKEKGDIPEGYSVSREKKERFSLILESASTNQTSMYLCASSLGNEQYFGPGTRLTVT.

Ten or more counts support this clonotype. V usage is TRBV4-1 and J usage is TRBJ2-7, with unresolved D. V was clipped by 2 bases and J by 0 bases, with 11 bases between them. CDR1 is MGHRA, CDR2 YSYEKL, per germline. This CDR3 has 15 residues. Written as DNA, the CDR3 is TGCGCCAGCAGCCAAACCGACGGTATCTCCTACGAGCAGTACTTC. Protein product: CASSQTDGISYEQYF.

In its sample, this clonotype was seen many times. The J gene is TRBJ2-7, the V gene TRBV5-1, with a weak D call TRBD1 (5 bases). This CDR3 spans 14 amino acids. The germline CDR1 and CDR2 sequences are SGHRS and YFSETQ. V was trimmed by 4 bases and J by 2 bases, leaving 13 bases between them. Written as DNA, the CDR3 is TGCGCCAGCAGCCGTGACAGTAATCCCTACGAGCAGTACTTC. It is translated as CASSRDSNPYEQYF.

The sample holds many counts of this clonotype. V usage is TRBV7-2 and J usage is TRBJ2-2; D may match TRBD1 or TRBD2 (5 bases each). CDR3 length: 15 residues. Germline V gene sequence: CDR1 SGHTA, CDR2 FQGNSA. Trimming left V 3 bases short and J 4 bases short, with 12 bases between. The CDR3 DNA sequence: TGTGCCAGCAGCTTTGGGGGAGTAGGCACCGGGGAGCTGTTTTTT. Its protein is CASSFGGVGTGELFF.

There are many counts of this clonotype. V gene TRBV5-1 combines with J gene TRBJ2-3; D not resolved. This CDR3 comprises 14 residues. Trimming cost V 0 bases and J 3 bases, with 8 bases left between them. Germline CDR1 reads SGHRS; CDR2 reads YFSETQ. CDR3 bases: TGCGCCAGCAGCTTGGGGTCAACGACAGATACGCAGTATTTT. As protein: CASSLGSTTDTQYF.

Many counts were recorded for this clonotype. The chain employs TRBV11-1 and TRBJ2-5; D remains unclear. V lost 1 base and J 1 base, leaving 7 bases between the germline ends. This CDR3 region has 14 residues. Germline V CDR1 and CDR2: SGHAT, FQDESV (reference sequence). The CDR3 bases are TGTGCCAGCAGCTTAGTGGGGATCCAAGAGACCCAGTACTTC. Translation: CASSLVGIQETQYF.

This clonotype showed up many times. The chain combines TRBV7-9 with TRBJ2-7; D may be TRBD1 or TRBD2 (6 bases each). V lost 4 bases and J 3 bases, leaving 13 bases between the germline ends. The CDR3 contains 14 residues. Germline-derived CDR1 and CDR2 are SEHNR and FQNEAQ (reference sequence). The CDR3 DNA reads as TGTGCCAGCAGCTCCTGGGGGGCCAGCTACGAGCAGTACTTC. Translated, it gives CASSSWGASYEQYF.

This clonotype was counted ten times or more. The V gene is TRBV20-1, the J gene TRBJ1-4, with D perhaps TRBD1 (6 bases). Trimming pared 6 bases from V and 5 bases from J, leaving 10 bases between. The CDR3 runs to 12 residues. Germline CDR1 and CDR2: DFQATT and SNEGSKA (reference sequence). The CDR3 DNA sequence: TGCAGTGCCGGGGGCCCGAATGAAAAACTGTTTTTT. This translates into CSAGGPNEKLFF.

This clonotype was detected many times. The chain recombines TRBV5-1 with TRBJ2-7; 9 positions match TRBD1. Looked up from germline, CDR1 is SGHRS and CDR2 is YFSETQ. The length of the CDR3 is 19 residues. Unmatched junction bases numbered 25, after V lost 6 bases and J lost 6 bases. The CDR3 loop reads CASTSSDGTGTRGTREQYF. The CDR3 coding sequence is TGCGCCAGCACCTCGTCCGATGGGACAGGGACTCGAGGGACGCGCGAGCAGTACTTC.

This clonotype was counted between two and nine times. The chain has TRBV19 and TRBJ1-1; TRBD1 aligns across 7 bases. This CDR3 comprises 16 residues. Looked up from germline, CDR1 is LNHDA and CDR2 is SQIVND (reference sequence). The ends lost 8 bases at V and 1 base at J; junction bases unmatched: 13. CDR3 sequence: CASQKRQGRANTEAFF. CDR3 sequence (DNA): TGTGCCAGTCAAAAGCGACAGGGAAGGGCGAACACTGAAGCTTTCTTT. Full variable domain (missing parts from reference TRBV19 and TRBJ1-1): DGGITQSPKYLFRKEGQNVTLSCEQNLNHDAMYWYRQDPGQGLRLIYYSQIVNDFQKGDIAEGYSVSREKKESFPLTVTSAQKNPTAFYLCASQKRQGRANTEAFFGQGTRLTVV.

J is TRBJ1-1 and V is TRBV20-1; unclear D gene. CDR1 DFQATT and CDR2 SNEGSKA come from the germline V gene (reference sequence). This CDR3 is built from 11 residues. CDR3 region: CRATGNTEAFF. In nucleotides, the CDR3 is TGCAGGGCGACGGGTAACACTGAAGCTTTCTTT.

This clonotype was counted many times. This sequence joins TRBV20-1 and TRBJ2-1, with a tentative D call TRBD2 (6 bases). CDR1 is DFQATT, CDR2 SNEGSKA, per germline (reference sequence). V was clipped by 3 bases and J by 5 bases, with 17 bases between them. This CDR3 contains 15 residues. The chain's CDR3 is CSARGSWRGHNEQFF. The CDR3 region has the DNA TGCAGTGCTAGGGGCTCCTGGAGGGGCCACAATGAGCAGTTCTTC.

This clonotype showed up many times. The V gene is TRBV20-1, the J gene TRBJ2-2, with D unresolved. CDR1 and CDR2 from the germline V gene are DFQATT and SNEGSKA (reference sequence). With 4 bases removed from V and 1 base from J, the gap between germline ends came to 13 bases. There are 15 residues in the CDR3. In nucleotides, the CDR3 is TGCAGTGCTAACTACTTGGTCGGGAACACCGGGGAGCTGTTTTTT. This gives the protein CSANYLVGNTGELFF.

This chain uses TRBV5-6 with TRBJ2-3, with D possibly being TRBD2 (5 bases). CDR1 SGHDT and CDR2 YYEEEE come from the germline V gene. Deletions cut 2 bases from V and 6 bases from J, with 13 bases between. This CDR3 spans 14 amino acids. The CDR3 bases are TGTGCCAGCAGCTTTCGGACTGCTTCTGATACGCAGTATTTT. Translating gives CASSFRTASDTQYF.

This clonotype appeared a single time. Possible read error: a much larger clone is one base away. The chain couples TRBV5-5 to TRBJ2-1; tentatively, D is TRBD1 (6 bases). This CDR3 is built from 14 residues. The V end was cut by 3 bases, the J end by 7 bases, with 14 bases between. Per germline, CDR1 SGHKS and CDR2 YYEKEE (reference sequence). CDR3 DNA sequence: TGTGCCAGCAGCTCAGGGGCCGCCGGAAATGAGCAGTTCTTC. It yields the protein CASSSGAAGNEQFF. Full variable domain (outside the CDR3, taken from reference TRBV5-5 and TRBJ2-1): DAGVTQSPTHLIKTRGQQVTLRCSPISGHKSVSWYQQVLGQGPQFIFQYYEKEERGRGNFPDRFSARQFPNYSSELNVNALLLGDSALYLCASSSGAAGNEQFFGPGTRLTVL.